This is a list of T cell receptor beta chains from one sample in a study of glioma-infiltrating T cells after dendritic cell vaccination. Clones were sequenced by immunoSEQ multiplex PCR, and TCRdb holds only the in-frame ones, with some missing. The data hold about 92,000 clones, with approximately 84% observed a single time. The specimen was blood, collected before dendritic cell vaccination. These receptors originate from a human donor with glioblastoma. Both conserved end residues are part of each CDR3. D genes are given only for firm matches. Clone size appears in some rows only: once, few, many, or a class for an expanded clone.

cdr3_aa cdr3_nt d_call j_call v_call clone_size
CAWSGLAEGDRYNEQFF TGTGCCTGGAGTGGACTAGCGGAAGGGGATCGATACAATGAGCAGTTCTTC TRBD2 TRBJ2-1 TRBV30 -
CASSIGGTGSPREKLFF TGTGCCAGTAGTATAGGTGGGACAGGGTCCCCCCGGGAAAAACTGTTTTTT TRBD1 TRBJ1-4 TRBV19 -
CASSLGDRGRGNTIYF TGTGCCAGCAGCTTGGGAGACAGGGGGAGAGGAAACACCATATATTTT TRBD1 TRBJ1-3 TRBV7-2 -
CASSPRTSGGRSTGELFF TGTGCCAGCTCACCACGGACTAGCGGGGGCAGGAGCACCGGGGAGCTGTTTTTT TRBD2 TRBJ2-2 TRBV18 -
CASSLQTGGNYYGYTF TGTGCCAGCAGCCTACAGACAGGGGGAAATTACTATGGCTACACCTTC TRBD1 TRBJ1-2 TRBV7-6 -
CASSEGQGLRNQPQHF TGTGCCAGCAGCGAGGGCCAGGGTCTTCGCAATCAGCCCCAGCATTTT - TRBJ1-5 TRBV9 -
CSVGQGVIEAFF TGCAGCGTTGGACAGGGGGTTATTGAAGCTTTCTTT TRBD1 TRBJ1-1 TRBV29-1 few
CASSAAGPSEAFF TGTGCCAGCAGTGCGGCAGGTCCGTCTGAAGCTTTCTTT - TRBJ1-1 TRBV2 once
CAWTYNSYNEQFF TGTGCCTGGACGTATAACTCCTACAATGAGCAGTTCTTC - TRBJ2-1 TRBV30 -
CASRSLAASYNEQFF TGTGCCAGCAGGTCTCTAGCGGCCTCCTACAATGAGCAGTTCTTC TRBD2 TRBJ2-1 TRBV27 -
CASSFPTQQGSATEAFF TGTGCCAGCAGCTTCCCCACTCAACAGGGGTCGGCGACTGAAGCTTTCTTT TRBD1 TRBJ1-1 TRBV7-2 -
CASSRDRGSVYEQYF TGCGCCAGCAGCCGGGACAGGGGCTCTGTCTACGAGCAGTACTTC TRBD1 TRBJ2-7 TRBV5-1 once
CASSSWTSGTNEQYF TGTGCCAGCAGCTCCTGGACTAGCGGGACAAACGAGCAGTACTTC TRBD2 TRBJ2-7 TRBV7-9 -
CASSSDRATEAFF TGTGCCAGCAGCTCGGACAGGGCTACTGAAGCTTTCTTT TRBD1 TRBJ1-1 TRBV7-9 once
CASSPGQGYSYEQYF TGTGCCAGCAGCCCGGGACAGGGGTACTCCTACGAGCAGTACTTC TRBD1 TRBJ2-7 TRBV6-5 -
CASSSGAYYEQYF TGTGCCAGCAGTTCAGGGGCTTACTACGAGCAGTACTTC - TRBJ2-7 TRBV27 -
CASSLTSPPREQYF TGCGCCAGCAGCTTGACGAGTCCCCCTCGCGAGCAGTACTTC - TRBJ2-7 TRBV5-1 once
CASSTGQGHSYEQYF TGTGCCAGCAGTACAGGACAGGGCCACTCCTACGAGCAGTACTTC TRBD1 TRBJ2-7 TRBV6-5 -
CSVEDRGRTSTDTQYF TGCAGCGTTGAAGATCGAGGGAGGACTAGCACAGATACGCAGTATTTT - TRBJ2-3 TRBV29-1 -
CASQLMNTEAFF TGTGCCAGCCAACTTATGAACACTGAAGCTTTCTTT - TRBJ1-1 TRBV13 -
CASSPENGRVANEQFF TGTGCCAGTAGTCCAGAGAACGGGAGGGTGGCCAATGAGCAGTTCTTC TRBD2 TRBJ2-1 TRBV19 once
CAISDPREVKYEQYF TGTGCCATCAGTGACCCCAGGGAGGTAAAGTACGAGCAGTACTTC - TRBJ2-7 TRBV10-3 few
CASSSSPSTGTIQYF TGTGCCAGCAGCTCCTCCCCGTCGACAGGGACCATTCAGTACTTC TRBD1 TRBJ2-4 TRBV5-8 -
CASSSGLSTQETQYF TGTGCCAGCAGTTCGGGACTTTCGACGCAAGAGACCCAGTACTTC - TRBJ2-5 TRBV25-1 -
CASSSGDRLTQYF TGTGCCAGCAGTTCCGGGGATCGCTTGACCCAGTACTTC - TRBJ2-5 TRBV27 -
CAMEAGVREQYF TGTGCCATGGAAGCAGGGGTTCGCGAGCAGTACTTC - TRBJ2-7 TRBV7-9 -
CASSQGEEVFMHGYTF TGTGCCAGCAGCCAGGGGGAAGAGGTTTTTATGCATGGCTACACCTTC TRBD1 TRBJ1-2 TRBV7-2 -
CASSYYGQGGQPQHF TGTGCCAGCAGTTATTACGGACAGGGCGGGCAGCCCCAGCATTTT TRBD1 TRBJ1-5 TRBV6-6 few
CASSLGGGWGGRPEQYF TGTGCCAGCAGCTTGGGAGGTGGGTGGGGGGGCCGTCCCGAGCAGTACTTC - TRBJ2-7 TRBV7-2 few
CATSLMVAGYNEQFF TGTGCCACCAGCCTCATGGTAGCGGGGTACAATGAGCAGTTCTTC TRBD2 TRBJ2-1 TRBV15 -
CASSPPGTGVHEQFF TGCGCCAGCAGCCCACCCGGGACAGGGGTCCATGAGCAGTTCTTC TRBD1 TRBJ2-1 TRBV5-1 -
CASSPPAGYGNEQYF TGTGCCAGCTCACCACCCGCAGGGTACGGAAACGAGCAGTACTTC - TRBJ2-7 TRBV18 -
CATSRDPAGSGNEQFF TGTGCCACCAGCAGAGATCCCGCGGGGTCTGGCAATGAGCAGTTCTTC - TRBJ2-1 TRBV15 -
CASNRGWDTEAFF TGTGCCAGCAACAGGGGATGGGACACTGAAGCTTTCTTT TRBD1 TRBJ1-1 TRBV2 -
CASSRGQSNYGYTF TGTGCCAGCAGCCGAGGACAGTCTAACTATGGCTACACCTTC - TRBJ1-2 TRBV11-1 -
CASSEGRGGGYTF TGTGCCAGCAGTGAAGGACGGGGGGGCGGCTACACCTTC - TRBJ1-2 TRBV25-1 -
CAWSVLPGNYGYTF TGTGCCTGGAGTGTACTTCCGGGGAACTATGGCTACACCTTC - TRBJ1-2 TRBV30 -
CASSTRQVWGNEKLFF TGTGCCAGCAGCACTCGACAGGTCTGGGGTAATGAAAAACTGTTTTTT - TRBJ1-4 TRBV5-5 -
CASSPGTGLMNTEAFF TGTGCCAGCAGCCCCGGGACAGGCCTCATGAACACTGAAGCTTTCTTT TRBD1 TRBJ1-1 TRBV7-3 -
CASSVGGYEQYF TGTGCCAGCAGCGTAGGAGGCTACGAGCAGTACTTC - TRBJ2-7 TRBV9 -
CASSLGARYGYTF TGTGCCAGCAGCTTAGGAGCCCGATATGGCTACACCTTC - TRBJ1-2 TRBV7-2 -
CASSLGTSGINEQFF TGCGCCAGCAGCTTGGGTACTAGCGGAATTAATGAGCAGTTCTTC TRBD2 TRBJ2-1 TRBV5-1 -
CASSFSGSMGEQYF TGTGCCAGCAGTTTTAGCGGGAGTATGGGCGAGCAGTACTTC TRBD2 TRBJ2-7 TRBV6-5 -
CASSSGTLGEAFF TGTGCCAGCAGTTCCGGGACTTTAGGGGAAGCTTTCTTT - TRBJ1-1 TRBV27 few
CASSSLTGLATDTQYF TGTGCCAGCAGTAGTCTGACAGGGCTAGCCACAGATACGCAGTATTTT TRBD1 TRBJ2-3 TRBV27 -
CSIQGQGASYEQYF TGCAGCATCCAGGGACAGGGGGCCTCCTACGAGCAGTACTTC TRBD1 TRBJ2-7 TRBV29-1 -
CASSESVSAGELFF TGTGCCAGCAGTGAAAGCGTGAGCGCCGGGGAGCTGTTTTTT - TRBJ2-2 TRBV6-1 once
CASSDTGTGELFF TGTGCCAGCAGTGATACAGGCACCGGGGAGCTGTTTTTT - TRBJ2-2 TRBV6-5 once
CAIGGAFDSPLHF TGTGCCATCGGGGGGGCTTTCGATTCACCCCTCCACTTT - TRBJ1-6 TRBV10-3 -
CSVEDSYTDTQYF TGCAGCGTTGAGGACAGCTACACAGATACGCAGTATTTT - TRBJ2-3 TRBV29-1 -
CASSLTESDTQYF TGTGCCAGCAGCTTAACGGAGTCGGATACGCAGTATTTT - TRBJ2-3 TRBV7-3 -
CSAWTAGGEQYF TGCAGCGCTTGGACGGCGGGGGGCGAGCAGTACTTC TRBD2 TRBJ2-7 TRBV29-1 -
CASREPEVGEKLFF TGCGCCAGCAGGGAACCCGAGGTTGGCGAAAAACTGTTTTTT - TRBJ1-4 TRBV5-1 once
CSGGPGDTQYF TGCAGTGGTGGTCCGGGTGATACGCAGTATTTT - TRBJ2-3 TRBV20-1 -
CASSIAGTGVIYEQYF TGTGCCAGTAGTATTGCGGGGACAGGGGTCATCTACGAGCAGTACTTC TRBD1 TRBJ2-7 TRBV19 -
CASSMREDSYEQYF TGTGCCAGTAGTATGCGGGAGGACTCCTACGAGCAGTACTTC TRBD2 TRBJ2-7 TRBV19 -
CSVQGSGGYGYTF TGCAGCGTTCAGGGGTCCGGTGGCTATGGCTACACCTTC - TRBJ1-2 TRBV29-1 -
CASNQRGGSGYEQYF TGTGCCAGCAATCAACGAGGCGGGAGTGGCTACGAGCAGTACTTC TRBD2 TRBJ2-7 TRBV11-2 -
CASSVDSGVGYEQYF TGTGCCAGCAGCGTAGATTCGGGGGTCGGCTACGAGCAGTACTTC - TRBJ2-7 TRBV9 once
CASSQGVKEKLFF TGTGCCAGCTCCCAGGGGGTCAAGGAAAAACTGTTTTTT TRBD1 TRBJ1-4 TRBV18 -